There are many counts of the clone carrying this TCR beta chain. Its antigen is undetermined. These data originate in a study of Graves' ophthalmopathy and Graves' hyperthyroidism. Study summary: Before any treatment was given, at initial diagnosis, peripheral blood was collected. General observations from the study: The model's ophthalmopathy progression predictions had roughly 69% sensitivity and 72.22% specificity.

The CDR3 covers 13 residues. Germline loops: CDR1 SGHAT, CDR2 FQDESV (reference sequence). V was cut by 5 bases and J by 1 base, with 8 bases left in between. No ophthalmopathy within 18 months of follow-up signified stable hyperthyroidism. Amplified material comprised TCR beta CDR3 regions derived from RNA transcripts. The first-round RT-PCR employed HTBI primers together with the Qiagen OneStep RT-PCR kit. A multiplex PCR was then performed as the second round. TCRdb processed the multiplex PCR reads anew with MiXCR; each CDR3 protein has one entry. The table lists about 620,000 distinct CDR3 sequences, approximately 21% of them singletons.

Sequencing was done on a sample of peripheral blood. The source is a woman aged 18-29 years with stable Graves' hyperthyroidism. Some clones in this sample may be carry-over from other donors' samples. V is TRBV11-1 and J is TRBJ1-1, with D uncertain. The CDR3 nucleotides read TGTGCCAGCAGCCAGAGCTCGAACACTGAAGCTTTCTTT. Translating it yields CASSQSSNTEAFF.